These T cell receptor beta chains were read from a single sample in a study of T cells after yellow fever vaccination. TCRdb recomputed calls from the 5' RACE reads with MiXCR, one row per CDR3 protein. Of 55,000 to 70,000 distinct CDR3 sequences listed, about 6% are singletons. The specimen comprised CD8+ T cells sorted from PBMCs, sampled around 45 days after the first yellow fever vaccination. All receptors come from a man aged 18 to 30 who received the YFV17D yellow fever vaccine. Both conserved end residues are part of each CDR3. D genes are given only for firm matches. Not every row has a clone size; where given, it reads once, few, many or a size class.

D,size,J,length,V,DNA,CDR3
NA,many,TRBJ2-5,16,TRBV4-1,TGCGCCAGCAGCCAAGATCCGGGGCTAGTAGGAGAGACCCAGTACTTC,CASSQDPGLVGETQYF
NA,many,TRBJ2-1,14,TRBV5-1,TGCGCCAGCAGCTTGCGACAGCCAGTTAATGAGCAGTTCTTC,CASSLRQPVNEQFF
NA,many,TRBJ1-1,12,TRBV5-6,TGTGCCAGCAGGATAATGAACACTGAAGCTTTCTTT,CASRIMNTEAFF
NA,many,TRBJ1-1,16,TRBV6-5,TGTGCCAGCAGTTACAGCACAGGCCAGGAGAACACTGAAGCTTTCTTT,CASSYSTGQENTEAFF
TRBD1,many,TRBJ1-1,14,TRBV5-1,TGCGCCAGCAGCTACAGGGGTGGGAACACTGAAGCTTTCTTT,CASSYRGGNTEAFF
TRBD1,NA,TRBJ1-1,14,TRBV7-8,TGTGCCAGCACAGGGGGACGGGCGAACACTGAAGCTTTCTTT,CASTGGRANTEAFF
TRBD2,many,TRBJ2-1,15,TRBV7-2,TGTGCCAGCAGCCAAACTAGCGGGGGGGCCACTGAGCAGTTCTTC,CASSQTSGGATEQFF
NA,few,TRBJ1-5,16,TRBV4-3,TGCGCCAGCAGCCAAGCCCTCGGGGAAGCGAGTCAGCCCCAGCATTTT,CASSQALGEASQPQHF
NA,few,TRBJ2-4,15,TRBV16,TGTGCCAGCAGCCAAAGGGTACTAGCCAAAAACATTCAGTACTTC,CASSQRVLAKNIQYF
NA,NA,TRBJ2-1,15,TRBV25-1,TGTGCCAGCAGTGAAGGAGTTCCATCCTACAATGAGCAGTTCTTC,CASSEGVPSYNEQFF
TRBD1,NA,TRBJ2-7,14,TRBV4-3,TGCGCCAGCAGCCATGGACAGGGGGCCTACGGGCAGTACTTC,CASSHGQGAYGQYF
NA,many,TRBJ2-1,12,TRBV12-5,TGTGCTAGTGCTAGCATCTTCAATGAGCAGTTCTTC,CASASIFNEQFF
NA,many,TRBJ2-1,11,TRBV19,TGTGCCAGTAGTATGCTCAATGAGCAGTTCTTC,CASSMLNEQFF
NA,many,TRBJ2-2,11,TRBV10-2,TGCGCCAGCAAGGGGACCGGGGAGCTGTTTTTT,CASKGTGELFF
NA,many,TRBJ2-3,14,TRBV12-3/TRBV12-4,TGTGCCAGCAGTTTGGCCCTTTACACAGATACGCAGTATTTT,CASSLALYTDTQYF
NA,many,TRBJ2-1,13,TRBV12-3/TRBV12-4,TGTGCCAGCAGTTTACGCCACTACAATGAGCAGTTCTTC,CASSLRHYNEQFF
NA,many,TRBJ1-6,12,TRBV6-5,TGTGCCAGCAGACGTCAGAATTCACCCCTCCACTTT,CASRRQNSPLHF
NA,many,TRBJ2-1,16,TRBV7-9,TGTGCCAGCAGCCCTAGAGGCATGCCGACCTACAATGAGCAGTTCTTC,CASSPRGMPTYNEQFF
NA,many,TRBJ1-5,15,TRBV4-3,TGCGCCAGCAGCCAAGATGGGGGTAGCAATCAGCCCCAGCATTTT,CASSQDGGSNQPQHF
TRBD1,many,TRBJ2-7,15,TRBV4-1,TGCGCCAGCAGCCAAGATCAGGGCAGGGGGCGCGAGCAGTACTTC,CASSQDQGRGREQYF
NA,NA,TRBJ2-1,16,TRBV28,TGTGCCAGCAGTAAAGGGGAGCTGCTTCCCTACAATGAGCAGTTCTTC,CASSKGELLPYNEQFF
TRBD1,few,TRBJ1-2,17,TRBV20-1,TGCAGTGCTAGAGATCCGTGGGATCCGACAGGGTTGTATGGCTACACCTTC,CSARDPWDPTGLYGYTF
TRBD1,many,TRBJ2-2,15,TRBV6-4,TGTGCCAGCAGTGACGGCAGGGGGCATTCCGGGGAGCTGTTTTTT,CASSDGRGHSGELFF
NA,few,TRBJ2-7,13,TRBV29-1,TGCAGCGTTGAATCGGAGAACTCCTACGAGCAGTACTTC,CSVESENSYEQYF
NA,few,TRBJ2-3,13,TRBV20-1,TGCAGTGCCAGAGCCCCGGTTGAAGATACGCAGTATTTT,CSARAPVEDTQYF
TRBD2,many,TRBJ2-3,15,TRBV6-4,TGTGCCAGCAGTGAAGGCGGGGGGGCCGCAGATACGCAGTATTTT,CASSEGGGAADTQYF
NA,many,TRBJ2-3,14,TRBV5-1,TGCGCCAGCAGCTTGTACACCCACACAGATACGCAGTATTTT,CASSLYTHTDTQYF
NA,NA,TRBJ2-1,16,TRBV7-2,TGTGCCAGCAGCCCAAACACACACGGGGGTTACAATGAGCAGTTCTTC,CASSPNTHGGYNEQFF
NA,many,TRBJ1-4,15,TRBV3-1,TGTGCCAGCAGCCAAGATAGAAACAAAGGACAAAAACTGTTTTTT,CASSQDRNKGQKLFF
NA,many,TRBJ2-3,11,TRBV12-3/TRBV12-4,TGTGCCAGCAGTTTGTCAGATACGCAGTATTTT,CASSLSDTQYF
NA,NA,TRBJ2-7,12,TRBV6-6,TGTGCCAGCCAAACTCGGACCTACGAGCAGTACTTC,CASQTRTYEQYF
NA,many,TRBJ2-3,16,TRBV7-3,TGTGCCAGCAGCTTATATTACGTTAGCCCCCCAGATACGCAGTATTTT,CASSLYYVSPPDTQYF
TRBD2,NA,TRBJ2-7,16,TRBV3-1,TGTGCCAGCAGCCAAAGCGGGGCAGGGAACTCCTACGAGCAGTACTTC,CASSQSGAGNSYEQYF
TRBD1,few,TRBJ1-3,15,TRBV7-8,TGTGCCAGCAGCACAGGGACAGGGGGTGGAAACACCATATATTTT,CASSTGTGGGNTIYF
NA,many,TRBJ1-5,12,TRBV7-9,TGTGCCAGCGAAGGAGGCAATGGTCCCCAGCATTTT,CASEGGNGPQHF
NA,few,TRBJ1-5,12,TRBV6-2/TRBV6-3,TGTGCCAGCAGTTCCACCGGCCCGCCCCAGCATTTT,CASSSTGPPQHF
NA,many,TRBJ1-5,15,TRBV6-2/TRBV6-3,TGTGCCAGCAGTTACTGGGGGAATAGCAATCAGCCCCAGCATTTT,CASSYWGNSNQPQHF
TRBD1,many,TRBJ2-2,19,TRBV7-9,TGTGCCAGCAGCCGTAAACCGCCGGGACAGGTCCGGAACACCGGGGAGCTGTTTTTT,CASSRKPPGQVRNTGELFF
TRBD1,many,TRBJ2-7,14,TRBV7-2,TGTGCCAGCAGCAAGGGGGACAGCTCCTACGAGCAGTACTTC,CASSKGDSSYEQYF
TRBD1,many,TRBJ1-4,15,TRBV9,TGTGCCAGCAGCGTCGGGACAGGGAATTATGAAAAACTGTTTTTT,CASSVGTGNYEKLFF
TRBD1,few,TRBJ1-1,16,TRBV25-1,TGTGCCAGCAGCGAATTAGGGGGCGGCTCGAACACTGAAGCTTTCTTT,CASSELGGGSNTEAFF
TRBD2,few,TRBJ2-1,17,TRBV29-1,TGCAGCGTTGACGAGGGACTAGCGGGGGGGATAAAAAATGAGCAGTTCTTC,CSVDEGLAGGIKNEQFF
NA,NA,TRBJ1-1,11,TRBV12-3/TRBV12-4,TGTGCCAGCAGTTTTTACTTAGCGGCTTTCTTT,CASSFYLAAFF
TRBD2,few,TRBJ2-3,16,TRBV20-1,TGCAGTGCTAGAGGGATACTAGCGGGGGGCCCCGATACGCAGTATTTT,CSARGILAGGPDTQYF
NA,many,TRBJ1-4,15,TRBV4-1,TGCGCCAGCAGCCAAGAGGGTGCAACTAATGAAAAACTGTTTTTT,CASSQEGATNEKLFF
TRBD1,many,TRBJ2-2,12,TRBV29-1,TGCAGCGTGACAGGGTCATCCGGGGAGCTGTTTTTT,CSVTGSSGELFF
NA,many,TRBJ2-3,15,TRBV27,TGTGCCAGCAGTTTAGCCTTTCTTACCACAGATACGCAGTATTTT,CASSLAFLTTDTQYF
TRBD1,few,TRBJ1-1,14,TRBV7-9,TGTGCCAGCAGCTTTGGCCAGGGGGACACTGAAGCTTTCTTT,CASSFGQGDTEAFF
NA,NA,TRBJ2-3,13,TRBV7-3,TGTGCCAGCAGTTGGACGAACACAGATACGCAGTATTTT,CASSWTNTDTQYF
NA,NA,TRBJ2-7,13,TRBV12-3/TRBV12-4,TGTGCCCGCAGTTTCGTGCCGGTCTACGAGCAGTACTTC,CARSFVPVYEQYF
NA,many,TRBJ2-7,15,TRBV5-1,TGCGCCAGCAGCTTGGAGCTAGGACAGACCTACGAGCAGTACTTC,CASSLELGQTYEQYF
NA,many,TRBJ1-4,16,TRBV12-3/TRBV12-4,TGTGCCAGCAGTTGGACCCCAGGGACAACTAATGAAAAACTGTTTTTT,CASSWTPGTTNEKLFF
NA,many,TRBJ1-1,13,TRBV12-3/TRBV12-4,TGTGCCAGCAGCGCCCATCCGGGCACTGAAGCTTTCTTT,CASSAHPGTEAFF
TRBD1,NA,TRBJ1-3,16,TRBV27,TGTGCCAGCAGTTTAAACGACAGGGCTAATGGAAACACCATATATTTT,CASSLNDRANGNTIYF
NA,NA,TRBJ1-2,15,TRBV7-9,TGTGCCAGCAGCCTATTTTTGGAGAGTAACTATGGCTACACCTTC,CASSLFLESNYGYTF